This T cell receptor beta chain derives from a study of vaccination and CD4 T cells after COVID-19. Sequencing of the DNA from cultured CD4+ T cells was carried out with the Oncomine TCR Beta short-read assay. TCRdb recomputed calls from the PCR reads with MiXCR, one row per CDR3 protein. Of under 9,500 distinct CDR3 sequences in the sample, roughly half were seen once. CDR1 is MNHNS and CDR2 is SASEGT in the germline V gene. The length of the CDR3 is 13 residues. Of note for this clonotype: Its antigen is unidentified.

As to treatment: roughly nine-day PBMC culture with coronavirus spike peptide pools or control peptides (ViraFEST assay). The V call is TRBV6-1, the J call TRBJ1-2; D remains ambiguous. This clonotype originated in a human donor who had recovered from COVID-19. The sequencing sample was made of CD4+ T cells from blood, cultured in vitro. The CDR3 nucleotides read TGTGCTAGCTACAAGACTACTATCTATGGCTACACCTTC. It is translated as CASYKTTIYGYTF.